Below, 20 T cell receptor beta chains from the same sample are listed, as sequenced in a study of T cell responses to AZD1222 COVID-19 vaccine (dated by TCRdb to the early 2020s). This sample's time point label indicates: baseline before first vaccination. The library relied on the immunoSEQ multiplex PCR assay. This is the immuneACCESS table as TCRdb keeps it, with only in-frame sequences that have V and J called. A part of the clones is gone; compared with another copy, unresolved V genes explain less than half, and the rest is unexplained. The sample table shows roughly 120,000 clones, and about 90% are seen once. The biggest ten clones account for around 14% of the sample. The sample in question was peripheral blood, obtained on day 0 of AZD1222 vaccination. The receptors come from an adult in good health.

This chain joins TRBV5-4 and TRBJ2-3; a weak D match, TRBD2 (6 bases). Between the trimmed V and J ends, which lost 4 bases and 4 bases, there was a span of 19 bases. The CDR3 contains 16 residues. Germline CDR1 reads SGHNT; CDR2 reads YYREEE (reference sequence). The CDR3 is CASSPGVGDWSDTQYF. CDR3 nucleotides: TGTGCCAGCAGCCCGGGGGTGGGGGATTGGTCAGATACGCAGTATTTT.

This rearrangement joins TRBV27 to TRBJ1-2, with 7 bases lining up with TRBD1. This CDR3 region has 12 residues. Germline V gene lookup returns CDR1 MNHEY and CDR2 SMNVEV (reference sequence). The V and J ends lost 5 bases and 7 bases, in that order; junction bases with no gene match: 4. CDR3 DNA: TGTGCCAGCAGTACAGGGGAGTCTGGCTACACCTTC. Translation gives CASSTGESGYTF.

J is TRBJ1-2 and V is TRBV28; 9 bases match TRBD1. This CDR3 comprises 18 residues. Germline trimming cut 6 bases from V and 0 bases from J; bases unmatched to any gene: 14. CDR1 is MDHEN and CDR2 is SYDVKM in the germline V gene. This CDR3 is CASRFPGQGRGTNYGYTF. The CDR3 nucleotides read TGTGCCAGCAGATTCCCCGGACAGGGGAGGGGTACTAACTATGGCTACACCTTC.

This sequence joins TRBV11-2 and TRBJ2-5; 11 nucleotides agree with TRBD1. V gave up 4 bases and J gave up 4 bases; unmatched junction bases: 11. Germline V lookup: CDR1 SGHAT, CDR2 FQNNGV. This CDR3 has 17 amino acids. As DNA, the CDR3 is TGTGCCAGCAGCTCCCCTGGACAGGGGGCTATTGGAGAGACCCAGTACTTC. As protein: CASSSPGQGAIGETQYF.

This chain joins TRBV9 and TRBJ2-1; 10 positions match TRBD1. The CDR3 is 16 amino acids. CDR1 and CDR2 (germline): SGDLS, YYNGEE. J was trimmed by 2 bases and V by 3 bases; bases with no gene match: 5. The CDR3 spells CASSATGTGAYNEQFF. The DNA for the CDR3 is TGTGCCAGCAGCGCTACCGGGACAGGGGCCTACAATGAGCAGTTCTTC.

The chain links TRBV6-5 to TRBJ1-5; D is uncertain. This CDR3 contains 14 residues. Trimming stripped 6 bases from V and 2 bases from J, with 11 bases between. Germline assignment: CDR1 MNHEY and CDR2 SVGAGI. In DNA form, the CDR3 reads TGTGCCAGCAGCCCCACTGGAGGCAATCAGCCCCAGCATTTT. The encoded protein is CASSPTGGNQPQHF.

This chain uses TRBV4-1 with TRBJ2-7; 14 bases match TRBD2. The length of the CDR3 is 16 residues. Germline lookup yields CDR1 MGHRA and CDR2 YSYEKL. V gave up 4 bases and J gave up 4 bases; unmatched junction bases: 6. The CDR3 sequence is CASSLGRLAGGYEQYF. In DNA, the CDR3 is TGCGCCAGCAGCCTCGGAAGACTAGCGGGAGGGTACGAGCAGTACTTC.

The chain has TRBV19 and TRBJ2-3; D is possibly TRBD1 or TRBD2 (5 bases each). Germline CDR1 is LNHDA and CDR2 is SQIVND (reference sequence). The V gene lost 5 bases and the J gene lost 3 bases, with 18 bases spanning the gap. This CDR3 is 16 amino acids long. In DNA, the CDR3 is TGTGCCAGTAGTCCTACCGGGACCCTACTGACAGATACGCAGTATTTT. It translates to CASSPTGTLLTDTQYF. Supplemented by reference TRBV19 and TRBJ2-3, the full variable domain reads DGGITQSPKYLFRKEGQNVTLSCEQNLNHDAMYWYRQDPGQGLRLIYYSQIVNDFQKGDIAEGYSVSREKKESFPLTVTSAQKNPTAFYLCASSPTGTLLTDTQYFGPGTRLTVL.

This rearrangement joins TRBV29-1 to TRBJ2-5, with 7 positions matching TRBD2. The V gene's germline CDR1 is SQVTM and CDR2 ANQGSEA. V was clipped by 4 bases and J by 5 bases; unmatched bases: 4. The CDR3 spans 12 residues. The CDR3 DNA sequence: TGCAGCGTTGGCGGGGGTGCGGAGACCCAGTACTTC. It translates to CSVGGGAETQYF. The whole variable domain, remainder taken from reference TRBV29-1 and TRBJ2-5, is SAVISQKPSRDICQRGTSLTIQCQVDSQVTMMFWYRQQPGQSLTLIATANQGSEATYESGFVIDKFPISRPNLTFSTLTVSNMSPEDSSIYLCSVGGGAETQYFGPGTRLLVL.

The J gene is TRBJ1-3, the V gene TRBV10-2; tentative D call: TRBD1 (5 bases). The length of the CDR3 is 15 residues. CDR1 is WSHSY and CDR2 is SAAADI in the germline V gene. V shed 2 bases and J shed 0 bases, with 8 bases lying between them. The CDR3 coding sequence is TGCGCCAGCAGTGAGGGGGGTCTCTCTGGAAACACCATATATTTT. It encodes CASSEGGLSGNTIYF.

The gene calls are TRBV6-2 or TRBV6-3 and TRBJ2-7; the match to TRBD2 covers 7 bases. The length of the CDR3 is 14 residues. V trimming: 6 bases; J trimming: 2 bases; junction bases outside the gene matches: 7. Germline V CDR1 and CDR2: MNHEY, SVGEGT. As DNA, the CDR3 is TGTGCCAGCAGCCGCCCTAGCGGAGCCTACGAGCAGTACTTC. Translating it yields CASSRPSGAYEQYF.

This chain connects TRBV5-1 to TRBJ1-5; TRBD1 aligns across 7 bases. The CDR3 runs 18 residues. CDR1 and CDR2 from the germline V gene are SGHRS and YFSETQ. V lost 4 bases to trimming and J lost 3 bases; unmatched junction nucleotides: 16. In DNA form, the CDR3 reads TGCGCCAGCAGCAAAGCCGCCCCGGGACAGAGATCCAATCAGCCCCAGCATTTT. It specifies CASSKAAPGQRSNQPQHF. Based on the CDR3 plus reference TRBV5-1 and TRBJ1-5, the full variable domain is KAGVTQTPRYLIKTRGQQVTLSCSPISGHRSVSWYQQTPGQGLQFLFEYFSETQRNKGNFPGRFSGRQFSNSRSEMNVSTLELGDSALYLCASSKAAPGQRSNQPQHFGDGTRLSIL.

The gene calls are TRBV2 and TRBJ1-1; D call uncertain. Germline lookup yields CDR1 SNHLY and CDR2 FYNNEI. V lost 1 base to trimming and J lost 4 bases, with 4 bases between them. The CDR3 consists of 12 residues. The CDR3 sequence: CASSEEFTEAFF. CDR3 DNA: TGTGCCAGCAGTGAAGAATTCACTGAAGCTTTCTTT.

The genes are TRBV18 and TRBJ2-2; 8 bases are a match to TRBD1. J gave up 1 base and V 5 bases, and 3 bases lay outside the gene matches. Germline-derived CDR1 and CDR2 are KGHSH and LQKENI. The CDR3 length is 15 residues. CDR3 region: CASSLDRVNTGELFF. CDR3 nucleotide sequence: TGTGCCAGCTCATTGGACAGGGTGAACACCGGGGAGCTGTTTTTT. The variable domain in full, with the rest retrieved from reference TRBV18 and TRBJ2-2, is NAGVMQNPRHLVRRRGQEARLRCSPMKGHSHVYWYRQLPEEGLKFMVYLQKENIIDESGMPKERFSAEFPKEGPSILRIQQVVRGDSAAYFCASSLDRVNTGELFFGEGSRLTVL.

The genes are TRBV11-3 and TRBJ1-2, with D hard to call. The V gene's germline CDR1 is SGHNT and CDR2 YENEEA. The CDR3 extends over 15 amino acids. The V gene lost 5 bases and the J gene lost 5 bases, with 18 bases spanning the gap. The CDR3 DNA reads TGTGCCAGCAGCCGCCCACGACCCATGAGATATGGCTACACCTTC. Its translation: CASSRPRPMRYGYTF.

V is TRBV2 and J is TRBJ2-1, with 9 nucleotides matching TRBD2. This CDR3 region has 14 residues. With V trimmed by 7 bases and J by 7 bases, 8 bases remained unmatched. CDR1 and CDR2 (germline): SNHLY, FYNNEI. The DNA for the CDR3 is TGTGCCAGCACCGTAGGACTAGCGCATAATGAGCAGTTCTTC. Residues: CASTVGLAHNEQFF. Drawing the rest from reference TRBV2 and TRBJ2-1, the complete variable domain is EPEVTQTPSHQVTQMGQEVILRCVPISNHLYFYWYRQILGQKVEFLVSFYNNEISEKSEIFDDQFSVERPDGSNFTLKIRSTKLEDSAMYFCASTVGLAHNEQFFGPGTRLTVL.

The V gene is TRBV6-5, the J gene TRBJ1-6; D not certain. V was cut by 0 bases and J by 0 bases, with 3 bases left in between. Per the germline V gene, CDR1 is MNHEY and CDR2 is SVGAGI. The CDR3 length is 15 residues. The CDR3 DNA reads as TGTGCCAGCAGTTACTCGGGCTCCTATAATTCACCCCTCCACTTT. It is translated as CASSYSGSYNSPLHF.

The V and J genes are TRBV7-9 and TRBJ1-1; D gene unclear. This CDR3 has 12 residues. Trimming stripped 2 bases from V and 8 bases from J, with 9 bases between. The germline gives CDR1 SEHNR, CDR2 FQNEAQ (reference sequence). CDR3 in DNA: TGTGCCAGCAGCTTAAGCTTTGTGGAAGCTTTCTTT. The encoded protein is CASSLSFVEAFF.

The chain employs TRBV6-5 and TRBJ1-3, with D unclear. V was shortened by 2 bases and J by 4 bases, with 12 bases between the two germline ends. Germline values: CDR1 MNHEY, CDR2 SVGAGI. The CDR3 has 15 residues. CDR3 DNA: TGTGCCAGCAGTTACCTGGGGATAGAAGGAAACACCATATATTTT. Amino acid sequence: CASSYLGIEGNTIYF.

This sequence joins TRBV4-3 and TRBJ1-1, with a tentative D call TRBD1 (6 bases). This CDR3 comprises 15 residues. Germline assignment: CDR1 LGHNA and CDR2 YSLEER. The V end was cut by 3 bases, the J end by 6 bases, with 17 bases between. The CDR3: CASSHDYGGWAEAFF. DNA for the CDR3: TGCGCCAGCAGCCACGACTACGGGGGCTGGGCTGAAGCTTTCTTT.